The 29 T cell receptor beta chains below all came from one sample that was sequenced in a study of T cell responses to AZD1222 COVID-19 vaccine. Measured with immunoSEQ multiplex PCR; TCRdb has only the in-frame clones, and not every one. This sample has about 140,000 clones, with 80% to 95% found just once. The source was peripheral blood, collected on day 0 of AZD1222 vaccination. These receptors originate from an adult in good health.

The genes are TRBV19 and TRBJ2-2; 7 bases align to TRBD2. Germline V CDR1 and CDR2: LNHDA, SQIVND (reference sequence). There are 13 residues in the CDR3. The J segment lost 4 bases and the V segment lost 8 bases, leaving 4 bases of the junction unmatched. CDR3 residues: CASGLVGTGELFF. The DNA of the CDR3 is TGTGCCAGTGGACTAGTCGGCACCGGGGAGCTGTTTTTT.

Notes on this clone: The junction departs from the called germline gene at one end, perhaps through a read error. The rearrangement links TRBV7-7 to TRBJ2-3, with D possibly matching TRBD1 (6 bases). Germline assignment: CDR1 SSHAT and CDR2 FNYEAQ (reference sequence). The CDR3 has 14 amino acids. As DNA, the CDR3 is TGTGCTAGCAGCTTAGGGACACCCACAGATACGCAGTATTTT. The encoded protein is CASSLGTPTDTQYF.

The V gene is TRBV2, the J gene TRBJ2-1; D unresolved. Trimming took 2 bases from V and 5 from J, leaving 13 bases between them. The CDR3 consists of 15 residues. Germline-derived CDR1 and CDR2 are SNHLY and FYNNEI. The CDR3 bases are TGTGCCAGCAGTGAATCGATTGGCCCCAACAATGAGCAGTTCTTC. The encoded protein is CASSESIGPNNEQFF.

J is TRBJ1-1 and V is TRBV7-9, with a weak D call TRBD1 (5 bases). The CDR3 totals 12 residues. V shed 1 base and J shed 7 bases, with 7 bases lying between them. Germline assignment: CDR1 SEHNR and CDR2 FQNEAQ (reference sequence). The CDR3 sequence: CASSLGQIEAFF. The CDR3 nucleotides are TGTGCCAGCAGCTTAGGACAGATTGAAGCTTTCTTT.

V usage is TRBV2 and J usage is TRBJ2-5; no reliable D call. This CDR3 comprises 12 residues. V shed 4 bases and J shed 1 base, with 4 bases lying between them. CDR1 SNHLY and CDR2 FYNNEI come from the germline V gene. In nucleotides, the CDR3 is TGTGCCAGCAGTGTGTTCCAAGAGACCCAGTACTTC. Protein product: CASSVFQETQYF.

The chain recombines TRBV5-8 with TRBJ2-7; 8 bases are a match to TRBD2. Trimming took 4 bases from V and 2 from J; bases not matched to a gene: 8. Germline CDR1 is SGHTS and CDR2 is YDEGEE. This CDR3 contains 15 residues. This chain's CDR3 is CASSRGTRRAYEQYF. The CDR3 nucleotides read TGTGCCAGCAGCCGGGGGACTAGAAGGGCCTACGAGCAGTACTTC.

The V and J genes are TRBV5-4 and TRBJ2-3; 10 nucleotides align to TRBD2. This CDR3 has 15 residues. Germline assignment: CDR1 SGHNT and CDR2 YYREEE (reference sequence). J was trimmed by 4 bases and V by 0 bases; bases with no gene match: 2. CDR3 coding DNA: TGTGCCAGCAGCTTGGAGCTAGCGGGAGCAGATACGCAGTATTTT. This encodes CASSLELAGADTQYF.

On this clone: The same CDR3 also results from other DNA sequences found in this sample. The genes are TRBV19 and TRBJ2-7; D may be TRBD1 (5 bases). The germline CDR1 and CDR2 sequences are LNHDA and SQIVND (reference sequence). V was shortened by 5 bases and J by 4 bases, with 9 bases between the two germline ends. CDR3 length: 12 amino acids. The CDR3 nucleotides read TGTGCCAGTAGTGCGCAGGGATACGAGCAGTACTTC. It translates to CASSAQGYEQYF.

This chain joins TRBV11-2 and TRBJ2-7, with D maybe TRBD2 (5 bases). CDR1 and CDR2 from the germline V gene are SGHAT and FQNNGV. The CDR3 sequence is 14 residues long. The germline V and J ends were trimmed by 0 bases and 7 bases, with 13 bases remaining between them. CDR3 loop: CASSLDYSGTEQYF. The CDR3 coding sequence is TGTGCCAGCAGCTTAGATTATTCGGGAACGGAGCAGTACTTC.

The V gene is TRBV3-1 (or the pseudogene TRBV3-2), the J gene TRBJ2-3; D unclear. Germline V gene sequence: CDR1 LGHDT, CDR2 YNNKEL (reference sequence). V was pared by 4 bases and J by 6 bases, with 8 bases between. The CDR3 is made up of 12 amino acids. The CDR3 coding sequence is TGTGCCAGCAGCCCCTCCGAGGATACGCAGTATTTT. This translates into CASSPSEDTQYF.

CDR3 loop: CASSNLKGLNTEAFF. CDR3 DNA: TGTGCCAGCAGTAACCTCAAAGGCCTGAACACTGAAGCTTTCTTT. This chain links TRBV6-6 with TRBJ1-1; D is undetermined. V lost 5 bases and J 0 bases, leaving 13 bases between the germline ends. Germline V gene data show CDR1 as MNHNY and CDR2 as SVGAGI (reference sequence). The CDR3 runs to 15 residues.

V usage is TRBV7-2 and J usage is TRBJ1-5; D remains unclear. The CDR3 contains 13 residues. Trimming cost V 2 bases and J 4 bases, with 6 bases left between them. Germline-derived CDR1 and CDR2 are SGHTA and FQGNSA. The CDR3 DNA is TGTGCCAGCAGCTTACTGATAAATCAGCCCCAGCATTTT. As protein: CASSLLINQPQHF.

This clone was counted a few times. This rearrangement joins TRBV28 to TRBJ1-2, with 8 bases aligning to TRBD1. V was pared by 7 bases and J by 8 bases, with 9 bases of the junction left unmatched. The CDR3 is 13 amino acids. The V gene's germline CDR1 is MDHEN and CDR2 SYDVKM. The CDR3 DNA sequence: TGTGCCAGCAAGAACCAGGGGGCCGTAGGCTACACCTTC. Translated: CASKNQGAVGYTF.

The J gene is TRBJ2-7, the V gene TRBV6-5, with 7 positions matching TRBD1. Per the germline V gene, CDR1 is MNHEY and CDR2 is SVGAGI. With V trimmed by 6 bases and J by 5 bases, 7 bases remained unmatched. The CDR3 is 13 amino acids. The CDR3 sequence is CASRNRGSHEQYF. CDR3 in DNA: TGTGCCAGCAGGAACAGGGGATCCCACGAGCAGTACTTC.

This chain links TRBV27 with TRBJ2-5; 7 nucleotides line up with TRBD1. Per germline, CDR1 MNHEY and CDR2 SMNVEV (reference sequence). The CDR3 spans 13 residues. The V and J ends lost 6 bases and 5 bases, in that order; junction bases with no gene match: 6. This CDR3 reads CASRQHRGETQYF. In DNA, the CDR3 is TGTGCCAGCAGACAGCACAGGGGTGAGACCCAGTACTTC.

V gene TRBV6-5 combines with J gene TRBJ1-6; TRBD1 matches at 7 bases. Germline lookup yields CDR1 MNHEY and CDR2 SVGAGI. The CDR3 contains 16 residues. Germline trimming cut 4 bases from V and 6 bases from J; bases unmatched to any gene: 9. The CDR3 nucleotides read TGTGCCAGCAGTTCTGGACAGGACGCCAGTAATTCACCCCTCCACTTT. It is translated as CASSSGQDASNSPLHF.

The chain uses TRBV19 and TRBJ1-5, with 10 bases identical to TRBD1. CDR1 LNHDA and CDR2 SQIVND come from the germline V gene (reference sequence). Trimming at V came to 7 bases and at J to 0 bases, leaving 15 bases not matched to a gene. CDR3 length: 19 residues. The CDR3 DNA is TGTGCCAGTATCCCGGGACAGGGGCTCTCCCGCTCTAGCAATCAGCCCCAGCATTTT. Its translation: CASIPGQGLSRSSNQPQHF.

V gene TRBV5-1 combines with J gene TRBJ1-3, with 7 bases fitting TRBD1. CDR1 and CDR2 from the germline V gene are SGHRS and YFSETQ. This CDR3 has 15 amino acids. The V gene end was trimmed by 3 bases and the J gene end by 4 bases; junction bases not matched to a gene: 7. In DNA form, the CDR3 reads TGCGCCAGCAGCTCAGTCCCGGGACAGGGAAACACCATATATTTT. It yields the protein CASSSVPGQGNTIYF.

The rearrangement joins TRBV9 to TRBJ2-1; possible D gene TRBD1, 6 bases. This CDR3 has 14 amino acids. V was shortened by 0 bases and J by 8 bases, with 12 bases between the two germline ends. Germline V gives CDR1 SGDLS, CDR2 YYNGEE. Written as DNA, the CDR3 is TGTGCCAGCAGCGTAGGGTTGGGGGCGGATGAGCAGTTCTTC. Its translation: CASSVGLGADEQFF. The variable domain in full, with the rest retrieved from reference TRBV9 and TRBJ2-1, is DSGVTQTPKHLITATGQRVTLRCSPRSGDLSVYWYQQSLDQGLQFLIQYYNGEERAKGNILERFSAQQFPDLHSELNLSSLELGDSALYFCASSVGLGADEQFFGPGTRLTVL.

J is TRBJ2-7 and V is TRBV11-3; the D gene is possibly TRBD1 (5 bases). The CDR3 consists of 13 residues. With 3 bases removed from V and 2 bases from J, the gap between germline ends came to 8 bases. Germline assignment: CDR1 SGHNT and CDR2 YENEEA. Here the CDR3 reads CASSFGQAYEQYF. The CDR3, as DNA: TGTGCCAGCAGCTTTGGACAAGCCTACGAGCAGTACTTC.

This clone showed up just a few times. One end of the junction varies from germline; a read error may be responsible. The rearrangement uses TRBV6-7 and TRBJ2-7; 9 bases agree with TRBD1. TRBV6-7 is an ORF; its function is uncertain. The CDR3 spans 8 residues. The CDR3 coding sequence is TGTGCCGGGACAGGGTGGAACTTC. Translating it yields CAGTGWNF.

V gene TRBV7-8 combines with J gene TRBJ2-3, with D hard to call. The CDR3 totals 15 residues. Germline CDR1 reads SGHVS; CDR2 reads FQNEAQ. Between the trimmed V and J ends, which lost 2 bases and 6 bases, there was a span of 15 bases. CDR3 DNA: TGTGCCAGCAGCTTATCGGAGTCCCAAGGTGATACGCAGTATTTT. Translating gives CASSLSESQGDTQYF.

The V call is TRBV5-6, the J call TRBJ2-2; no reliable D call. The V gene's germline CDR1 is SGHDT and CDR2 YYEEEE. The V end lost 4 bases, the J end lost 6 bases, and 16 bases lay between the germline ends. This CDR3 region has 15 residues. CDR3 protein: CASSPAPLVPGELFF. In nucleotides, the CDR3 is TGTGCCAGCAGCCCGGCCCCTTTGGTCCCCGGGGAGCTGTTTTTT.

This clone was counted between two and nine times. The chain employs TRBV4-1 and TRBJ1-2; D is possibly TRBD1 (6 bases). The germline V and J ends were trimmed by 2 bases and 4 bases, with 17 bases remaining between them. Germline V gives CDR1 MGHRA, CDR2 YSYEKL. This CDR3 spans 16 amino acids. The CDR3 loop reads CASSQSRTEYFYGYTF. The CDR3 DNA sequence: TGCGCCAGCAGCCAATCTAGGACAGAATACTTCTATGGCTACACCTTC.

The DNA of the CDR3 is TGTGCCAGTAGTATGTGGGGAAGAGGAGGAACTGAAGCTTTCTTT. It codes for CASSMWGRGGTEAFF. This chain uses TRBV19 with TRBJ1-1; D ambiguous. The CDR3 has 15 residues. The germline V gene has CDR1 LNHDA and CDR2 SQIVND (reference sequence). Trimming removed 3 bases at V and 5 bases at J, with 16 bases between.

Here the CDR3 reads CASSLGTQGGMNTEAFF. CDR3 in DNA: TGTGCCAGCAGCTTGGGAACCCAGGGGGGAATGAACACTGAAGCTTTCTTT. The V call is TRBV5-5, the J call TRBJ1-1, with 7 positions matching TRBD1. Per the germline V gene, CDR1 is SGHKS and CDR2 is YYEKEE (reference sequence). Trimming took 0 bases from V and 0 from J; bases not matched to a gene: 8. This CDR3 contains 17 residues.

The V gene is TRBV7-9, the J gene TRBJ1-1; 7 bases are shared with TRBD1. The CDR3 is 17 residues long. Germline loops: CDR1 SEHNR, CDR2 FQNEAQ (reference sequence). V was clipped by 4 bases and J by 4 bases; unmatched bases: 15. The CDR3 here is CASSSPGDRDSSTEAFF. Here the CDR3 DNA reads TGTGCCAGCAGCTCCCCAGGCGACAGGGATTCGAGCACTGAAGCTTTCTTT.

The chain employs TRBV6-5 and TRBJ2-7; D unresolved. V gave up 0 bases and J gave up 6 bases, with 12 bases separating them. This CDR3 is 14 amino acids long. The germline CDR1 and CDR2 sequences are MNHEY and SVGAGI. Here the CDR3 DNA reads TGTGCCAGCAGTTACTCAAGCGTTATGGGCGAGCAGTACTTC. Encoded protein: CASSYSSVMGEQYF.

The chain recombines TRBV14 with TRBJ2-7; possibly TRBD1 or TRBD2 for D (5 bases each). Germline assignment: CDR1 SGHDN and CDR2 FVKESK. This CDR3 has 16 residues. The V gene lost 4 bases and the J gene lost 2 bases, with 18 bases spanning the gap. CDR3 loop: CASSRVPGSSPYEQYF. As DNA, the CDR3 is TGTGCCAGCAGCCGCGTACCAGGGAGCAGCCCCTACGAGCAGTACTTC.